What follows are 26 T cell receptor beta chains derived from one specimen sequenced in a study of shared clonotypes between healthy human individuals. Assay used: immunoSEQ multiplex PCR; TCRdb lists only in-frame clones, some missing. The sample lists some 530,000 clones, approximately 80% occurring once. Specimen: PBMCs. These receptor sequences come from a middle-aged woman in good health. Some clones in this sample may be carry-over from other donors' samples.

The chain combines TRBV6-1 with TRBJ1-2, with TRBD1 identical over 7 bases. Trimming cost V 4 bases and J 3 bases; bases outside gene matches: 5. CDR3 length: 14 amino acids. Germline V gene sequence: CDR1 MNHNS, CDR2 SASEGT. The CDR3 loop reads CASSGPTGDYGYTF. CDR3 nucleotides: TGTGCCAGCAGTGGGCCTACAGGGGACTATGGCTACACCTTC.

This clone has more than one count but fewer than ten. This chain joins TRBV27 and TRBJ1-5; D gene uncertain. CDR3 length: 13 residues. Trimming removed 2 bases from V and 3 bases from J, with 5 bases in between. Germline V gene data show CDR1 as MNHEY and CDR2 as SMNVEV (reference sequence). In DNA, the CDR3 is TGTGCCAGCAGTTTAAACTACAATCAGCCCCAGCATTTT. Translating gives CASSLNYNQPQHF.

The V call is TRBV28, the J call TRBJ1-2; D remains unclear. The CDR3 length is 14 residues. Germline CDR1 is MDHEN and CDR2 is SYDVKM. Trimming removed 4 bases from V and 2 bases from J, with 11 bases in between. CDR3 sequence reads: CASSSNPLNYGYTF. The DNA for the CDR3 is TGTGCCAGCAGTTCGAACCCCCTAAACTATGGCTACACCTTC.

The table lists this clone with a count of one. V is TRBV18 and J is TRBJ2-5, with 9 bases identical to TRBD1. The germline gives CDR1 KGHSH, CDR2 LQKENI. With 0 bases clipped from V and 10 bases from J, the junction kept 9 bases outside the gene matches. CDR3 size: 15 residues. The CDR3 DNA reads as TGTGCCAGCTCACCACCGTGGACAGGGGAAATTGGCCAGTACTTC. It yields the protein CASSPPWTGEIGQYF.

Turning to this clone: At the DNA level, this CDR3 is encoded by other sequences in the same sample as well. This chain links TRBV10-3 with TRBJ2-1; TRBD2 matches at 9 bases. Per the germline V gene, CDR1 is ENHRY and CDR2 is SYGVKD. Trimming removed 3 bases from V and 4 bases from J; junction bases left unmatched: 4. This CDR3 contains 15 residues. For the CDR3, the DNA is TGTGCCATCAGTGAACGACTAGCGGAGTACAATGAGCAGTTCTTC. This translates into CAISERLAEYNEQFF.

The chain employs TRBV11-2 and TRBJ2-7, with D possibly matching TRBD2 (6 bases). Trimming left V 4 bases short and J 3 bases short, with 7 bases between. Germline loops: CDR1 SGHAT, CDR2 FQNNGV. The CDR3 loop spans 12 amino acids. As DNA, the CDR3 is TGTGCCAGCAGCTCAGCGGGCTACGAGCAGTACTTC. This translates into CASSSAGYEQYF.

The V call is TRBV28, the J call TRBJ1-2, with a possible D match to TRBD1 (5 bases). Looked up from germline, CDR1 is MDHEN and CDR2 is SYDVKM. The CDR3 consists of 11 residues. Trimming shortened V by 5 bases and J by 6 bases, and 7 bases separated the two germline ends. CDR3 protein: CASSQGNGYTF. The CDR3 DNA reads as TGTGCCAGCAGTCAGGGCAATGGCTACACCTTC.

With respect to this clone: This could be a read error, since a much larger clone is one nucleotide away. Written as DNA, the CDR3 is TGTGCCGGCACCACTGGGGGGAAATCCTACGAGCAGTACTTC. It specifies CAGTTGGKSYEQYF. The V call is TRBV7-9, the J call TRBJ2-7, with D perhaps TRBD2 (6 bases). The CDR3 sequence is 14 residues long. The ends were cut back, 11 bases at V and 1 base at J, with 18 bases in the middle. Germline CDR1 is SEHNR and CDR2 is FQNEAQ (reference sequence).

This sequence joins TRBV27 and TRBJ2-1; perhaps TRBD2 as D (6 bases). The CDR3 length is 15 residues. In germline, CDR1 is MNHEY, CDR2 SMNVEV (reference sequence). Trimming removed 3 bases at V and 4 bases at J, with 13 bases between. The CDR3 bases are TGTGCCAGCAGTTTTCCCGGGACTCAGTACAATGAGCAGTTCTTC. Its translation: CASSFPGTQYNEQFF.

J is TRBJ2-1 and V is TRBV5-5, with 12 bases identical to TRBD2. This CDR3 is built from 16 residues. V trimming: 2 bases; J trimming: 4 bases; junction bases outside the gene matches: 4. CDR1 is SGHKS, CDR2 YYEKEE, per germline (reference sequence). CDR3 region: CASSFTSGRTYNEQFF. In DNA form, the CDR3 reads TGTGCCAGCAGCTTCACTAGCGGGAGGACGTACAATGAGCAGTTCTTC.

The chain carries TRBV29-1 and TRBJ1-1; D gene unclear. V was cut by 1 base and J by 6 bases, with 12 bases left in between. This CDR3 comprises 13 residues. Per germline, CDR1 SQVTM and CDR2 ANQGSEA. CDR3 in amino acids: CSVEVTQEAEAFF. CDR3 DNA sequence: TGCAGCGTTGAAGTGACTCAGGAGGCTGAAGCTTTCTTT.

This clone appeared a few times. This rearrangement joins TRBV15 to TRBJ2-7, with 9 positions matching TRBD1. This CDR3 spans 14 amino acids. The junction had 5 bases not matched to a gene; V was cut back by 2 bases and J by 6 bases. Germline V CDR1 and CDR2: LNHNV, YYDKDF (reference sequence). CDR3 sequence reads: CATSRSRTGAEQYF. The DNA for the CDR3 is TGTGCCACCAGCAGATCCAGGACAGGGGCCGAGCAGTACTTC.

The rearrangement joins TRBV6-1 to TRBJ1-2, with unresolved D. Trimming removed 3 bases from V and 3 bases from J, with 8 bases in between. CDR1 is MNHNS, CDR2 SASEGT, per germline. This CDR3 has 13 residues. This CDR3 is CASSDGGHYGYTF. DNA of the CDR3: TGTGCCAGCAGTGACGGCGGCCACTATGGCTACACCTTC.

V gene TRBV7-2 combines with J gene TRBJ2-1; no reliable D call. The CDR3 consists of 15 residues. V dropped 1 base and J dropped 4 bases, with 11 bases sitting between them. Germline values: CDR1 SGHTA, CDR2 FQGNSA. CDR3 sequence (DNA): TGTGCCAGCAGCTTAGGCTCCTGGGCTTACAATGAGCAGTTCTTC. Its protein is CASSLGSWAYNEQFF.

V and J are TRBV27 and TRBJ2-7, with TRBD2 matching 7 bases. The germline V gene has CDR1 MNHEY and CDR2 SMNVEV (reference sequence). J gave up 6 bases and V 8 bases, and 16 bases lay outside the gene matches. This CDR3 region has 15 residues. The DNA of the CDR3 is TGTGCCAGCTCAGAGGTCGGCGGGAGTGGGGCCGAGCAGTACTTC. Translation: CASSEVGGSGAEQYF.

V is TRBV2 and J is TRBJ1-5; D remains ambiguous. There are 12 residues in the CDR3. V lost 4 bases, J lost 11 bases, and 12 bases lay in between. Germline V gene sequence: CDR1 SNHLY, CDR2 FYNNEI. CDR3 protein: CASSVSEFAQHF. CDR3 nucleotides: TGTGCCAGCAGTGTATCAGAGTTTGCCCAGCATTTT.

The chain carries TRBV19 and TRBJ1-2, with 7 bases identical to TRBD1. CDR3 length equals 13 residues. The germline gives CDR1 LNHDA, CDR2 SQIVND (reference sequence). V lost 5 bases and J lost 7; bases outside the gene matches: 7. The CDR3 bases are TGTGCCAGTAGTCTTAACAGGGGAAGTGGCTACACCTTC. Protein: CASSLNRGSGYTF. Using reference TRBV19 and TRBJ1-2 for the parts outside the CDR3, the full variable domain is DGGITQSPKYLFRKEGQNVTLSCEQNLNHDAMYWYRQDPGQGLRLIYYSQIVNDFQKGDIAEGYSVSREKKESFPLTVTSAQKNPTAFYLCASSLNRGSGYTFGSGTRLTVV.

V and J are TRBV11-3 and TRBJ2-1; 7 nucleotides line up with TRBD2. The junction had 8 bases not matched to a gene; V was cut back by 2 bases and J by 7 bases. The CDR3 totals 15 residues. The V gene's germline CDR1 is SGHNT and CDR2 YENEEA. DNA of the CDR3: TGTGCCAGCAGCTTATTAGGCGGGAGTAGTAATGAGCAGTTCTTC. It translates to CASSLLGGSSNEQFF.

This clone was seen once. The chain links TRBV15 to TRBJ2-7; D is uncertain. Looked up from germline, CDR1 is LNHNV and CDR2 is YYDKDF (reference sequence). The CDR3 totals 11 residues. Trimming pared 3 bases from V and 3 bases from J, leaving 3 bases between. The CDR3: CATSSHYEQYF. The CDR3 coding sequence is TGTGCCACCAGCAGCCACTACGAGCAGTACTTC.

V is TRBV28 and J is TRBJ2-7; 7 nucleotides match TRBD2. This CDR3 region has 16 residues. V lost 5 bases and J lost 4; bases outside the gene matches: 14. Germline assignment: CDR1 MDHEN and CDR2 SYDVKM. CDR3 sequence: CASSATRGAGVYEQYF. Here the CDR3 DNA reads TGTGCCAGCAGTGCGACCCGAGGGGCGGGAGTTTACGAGCAGTACTTC.

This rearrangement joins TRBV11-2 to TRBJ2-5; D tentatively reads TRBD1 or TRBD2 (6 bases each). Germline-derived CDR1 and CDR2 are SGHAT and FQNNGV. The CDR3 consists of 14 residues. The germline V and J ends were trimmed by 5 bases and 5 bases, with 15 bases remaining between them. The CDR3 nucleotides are TGTGCCAGCAGCCCAGTGGGGGGCCGGGAGACCCAGTACTTC. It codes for CASSPVGGRETQYF.

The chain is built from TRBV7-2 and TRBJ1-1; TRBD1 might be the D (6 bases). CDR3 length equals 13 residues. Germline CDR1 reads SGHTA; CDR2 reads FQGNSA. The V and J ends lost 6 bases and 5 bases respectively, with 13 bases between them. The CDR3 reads CASRWGAGTEAFF. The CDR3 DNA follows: TGTGCCAGCAGATGGGGGGCAGGGACTGAAGCTTTCTTT.

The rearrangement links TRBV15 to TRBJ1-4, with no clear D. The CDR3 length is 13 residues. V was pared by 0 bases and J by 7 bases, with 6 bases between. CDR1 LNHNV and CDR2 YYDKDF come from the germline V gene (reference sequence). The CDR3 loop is CATSREQTEKLFF. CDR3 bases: TGTGCCACCAGCAGAGAACAGACTGAAAAACTGTTTTTT.

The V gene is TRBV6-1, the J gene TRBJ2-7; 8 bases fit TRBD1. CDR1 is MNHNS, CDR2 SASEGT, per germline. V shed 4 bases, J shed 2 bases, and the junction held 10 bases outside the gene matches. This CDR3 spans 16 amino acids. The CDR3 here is CASSVGTAGQAYEQYF. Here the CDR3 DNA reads TGTGCCAGCAGTGTAGGTACCGCGGGACAGGCCTACGAGCAGTACTTC.

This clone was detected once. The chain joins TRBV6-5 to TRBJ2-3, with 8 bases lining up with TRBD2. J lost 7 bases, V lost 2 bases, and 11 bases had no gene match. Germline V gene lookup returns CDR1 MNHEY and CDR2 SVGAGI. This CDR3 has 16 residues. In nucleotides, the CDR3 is TGTGCCAGCAGTTACCCTCGGGCGGGGGGAAGTAATACGCAGTATTTT. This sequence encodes CASSYPRAGGSNTQYF.

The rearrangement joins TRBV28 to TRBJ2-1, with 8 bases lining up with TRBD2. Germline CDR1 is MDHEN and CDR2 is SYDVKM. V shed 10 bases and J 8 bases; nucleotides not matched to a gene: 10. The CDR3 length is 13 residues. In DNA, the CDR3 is TGTGCCACCGAGAGCGGGAGTATGGATGAGCAGTTCTTC. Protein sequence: CATESGSMDEQFF.